This T cell receptor beta chain was recovered during a study of chemoradiotherapy in HPV16-positive cancers. Overall study context: Candidate HPV-specific T-cell clones and common TCR motifs came from functional assays in two HPV16-positive patients.

This clone was recorded once. What it binds is unknown. Unmatched junction bases numbered 8, after V lost 4 bases and J lost 3 bases. Germline-derived CDR1 and CDR2 are SGHNT and YYREEE (reference sequence). The CDR3 covers 16 residues. Method: immunoSEQ multiplex PCR; TCRdb's copy keeps in-frame clones and lacks some. The sample consists of some 31,000 clones, over 80% of them appearing once. Overall study findings and caveats: For HPV16-positive patients, expanding HPV-responsive T cells associated with longer recurrence-free survival. Candidate HPV-specific clones and E7-related TCR motifs grew in tumor during treatment.

Samples were taken several times over chemoradiotherapy. The receptor's source is a human donor with HPV-associated anogenital cancer. The specimen was blood, collected from a patient who underwent chemoradiotherapy. The J gene is TRBJ2-7, the V gene TRBV5-4; 12 bases line up with TRBD2. This CDR3 reads CASSPPLAGGFYEQYF. In DNA form, the CDR3 reads TGTGCCAGCAGCCCGCCTCTAGCGGGAGGGTTCTACGAGCAGTACTTC.